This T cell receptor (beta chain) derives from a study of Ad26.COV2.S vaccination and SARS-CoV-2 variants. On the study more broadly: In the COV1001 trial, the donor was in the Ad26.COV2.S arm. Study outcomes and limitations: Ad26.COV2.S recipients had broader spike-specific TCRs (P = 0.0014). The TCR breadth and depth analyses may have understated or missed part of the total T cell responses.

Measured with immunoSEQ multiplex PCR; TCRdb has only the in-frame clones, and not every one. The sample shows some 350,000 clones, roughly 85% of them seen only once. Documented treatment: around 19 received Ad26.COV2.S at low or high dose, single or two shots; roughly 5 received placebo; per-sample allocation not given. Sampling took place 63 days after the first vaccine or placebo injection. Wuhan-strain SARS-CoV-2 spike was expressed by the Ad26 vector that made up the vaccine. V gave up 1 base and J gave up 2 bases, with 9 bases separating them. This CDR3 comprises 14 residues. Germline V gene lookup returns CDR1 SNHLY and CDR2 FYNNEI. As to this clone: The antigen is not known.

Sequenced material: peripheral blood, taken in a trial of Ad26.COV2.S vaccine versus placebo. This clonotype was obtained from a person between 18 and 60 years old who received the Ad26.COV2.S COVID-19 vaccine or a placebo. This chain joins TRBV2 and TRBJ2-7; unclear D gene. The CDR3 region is CASSEGSEAYEQYF. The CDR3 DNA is TGTGCCAGCAGTGAAGGCAGTGAAGCCTACGAGCAGTACTTC.